This passage covers 17 T cell receptor beta chains from one sample sequenced in a study of cytomegalovirus exposure and HLA in healthy donors. The PCR was carried out with 60 Vbeta primers and 13 Jbeta primers. The table came from immunoSEQ multiplex PCR; TCRdb's copy has only in-frame clones and leaves some out. The sample holds around 63,000 clones, approximately 79% seen once. The sample comprised PBMCs. These TCRs come from a woman aged 25 to 39 in good health and CMV-seronegative.

On this clone itself: At one of its ends the junction is not consistent with the germline gene, which may arise from a read error. V is TRBV7-7 and J is TRBJ2-5; D possibly corresponds to TRBD2 (6 bases). The CDR3 covers 13 residues. Germline-derived CDR1 and CDR2 are SSHAT and FNYEAQ (reference sequence). The CDR3 region is CASSPGRGETQYF. CDR3 nucleotide sequence: TGTGCTAGCAGCCCGGGTCGGGGGGAGACCCAGTACTTC.

The chain links TRBV5-4 to TRBJ1-2; D not resolved. Trimming removed 5 bases from V and 7 bases from J, with 12 bases in between. The V gene's germline CDR1 is SGHNT and CDR2 YYREEE (reference sequence). The CDR3 has 12 residues. CDR3 DNA sequence: TGTGCCAGCAGTCCTTTCCAGCGTGGCTACACCTTC. Its protein product is CASSPFQRGYTF. The whole variable domain, remainder taken from reference TRBV5-4 and TRBJ1-2, is ETGVTQSPTHLIKTRGQQVTLRCSSQSGHNTVSWYQQALGQGPQFIFQYYREEENGRGNFPPRFSGLQFPNYSSELNVNALELDDSALYLCASSPFQRGYTFGSGTRLTVV.

This chain joins TRBV13 and TRBJ1-2; 9 nucleotides match TRBD1. V was pared by 5 bases and J by 3 bases, with 4 bases of the junction left unmatched. CDR1 and CDR2 from the germline V gene are PRHDT and FYEKMQ (reference sequence). This CDR3 spans 14 amino acids. The CDR3 spells CASSADRGDYGYTF. The CDR3 DNA sequence: TGTGCCAGCAGCGCCGACAGGGGGGACTATGGCTACACCTTC. Combining the CDR3 with reference TRBV13 and TRBJ1-2 gives the whole variable domain AAGVIQSPRHLIKEKRETATLKCYPIPRHDTVYWYQQGPGQDPQFLISFYEKMQSDKGSIPDRFSAQQFSDYHSELNMSSLELGDSALYFCASSADRGDYGYTFGSGTRLTVV.

This clone showed up just a few times. V is TRBV19 and J is TRBJ1-4; 8 positions match TRBD1. Looked up from germline, CDR1 is LNHDA and CDR2 is SQIVND (reference sequence). V was pared by 6 bases and J by 3 bases, with 9 bases of the junction left unmatched. The CDR3 contains 16 residues. This chain's CDR3 is CASSDTPRGPNEKLFF. DNA for the CDR3: TGTGCCAGTAGCGACACTCCCAGGGGGCCTAATGAAAAACTGTTTTTT.

This clone showed up just a few times. The gene calls are TRBV28 and TRBJ1-1; 9 bases are a match to TRBD1. J was trimmed by 3 bases and V by 2 bases; bases with no gene match: 7. Germline V gene lookup returns CDR1 MDHEN and CDR2 SYDVKM. The CDR3 runs 16 residues. The CDR3 reads CASSLLGGQGYTEAFF. CDR3 in DNA: TGTGCCAGCAGTTTACTGGGTGGACAGGGGTACACTGAAGCTTTCTTT.

The V gene is TRBV27, the J gene TRBJ2-1; TRBD2 agrees at 9 bases. The CDR3 extends over 16 amino acids. CDR1 and CDR2 from the germline V gene are MNHEY and SMNVEV (reference sequence). Trimming at V came to 4 bases and at J to 2 bases, leaving 6 bases not matched to a gene. The CDR3 spells CASSSYSSGAYNEQFF. DNA for the CDR3: TGTGCCAGCAGTTCCTATTCTAGCGGGGCCTACAATGAGCAGTTCTTC.

V is TRBV30 and J is TRBJ1-2, with 9 bases that match TRBD1. V was clipped by 3 bases and J by 4 bases; unmatched bases: 6. The CDR3 totals 14 residues. CDR1 is GTSNPN, CDR2 SVGIG, per germline (reference sequence). In DNA form, the CDR3 reads TGTGCCTGGAGACCGGGACAGGGTGTCTATGGCTACACCTTC. The encoded protein is CAWRPGQGVYGYTF.

Points on this clone: Sequence at one end of the junction differs from germline and may be a read error. The rearrangement links TRBV7-9 to TRBJ2-5; tentatively, D is TRBD2 (5 bases). Looked up from germline, CDR1 is SEHNR and CDR2 is FQNEAQ (reference sequence). CDR3 length: 13 residues. The DNA of the CDR3 is TGTTCCAGCACTTCACCCGGGGAAGAGACCCAGTACTTC. The encoded protein is CSSTSPGEETQYF.

This chain joins TRBV4-1 and TRBJ1-2; D is uncertain. Trimming removed 4 bases at V and 0 bases at J, with 12 bases between. The CDR3 runs 15 residues. CDR1 is MGHRA and CDR2 is YSYEKL in the germline V gene. CDR3 residues: CASSPWALANYGYTF. CDR3 coding DNA: TGCGCCAGCAGCCCTTGGGCATTAGCTAACTATGGCTACACCTTC.

This chain uses TRBV6-5 with TRBJ2-3; possibly TRBD1 for D (6 bases). CDR1 and CDR2 from the germline V gene are MNHEY and SVGAGI. This CDR3 is built from 16 residues. Trimming stripped 0 bases from V and 5 bases from J, with 15 bases between. The CDR3 sequence: CASSYSRAGAGDTQYF. As DNA, the CDR3 is TGTGCCAGCAGTTACTCGAGGGCAGGGGCGGGAGATACGCAGTATTTT.

There are a few counts of this clone. The chain recombines TRBV5-8 with TRBJ2-1; D is unresolved. Germline CDR1 and CDR2: SGHTS and YDEGEE. The CDR3 is 14 amino acids. V was clipped by 2 bases and J by 6 bases, with 12 bases between them. Here the CDR3 DNA reads TGTGCCAGCAGCTTAAAATACAGCTCCAATGAGCAGTTCTTC. It codes for CASSLKYSSNEQFF.

The chain combines TRBV4-2 with TRBJ1-4; D uncertain. Trimming pared 4 bases from V and 0 bases from J, leaving 12 bases between. This CDR3 comprises 16 residues. The V gene's germline CDR1 is LGHNA and CDR2 YNFKEQ. CDR3 nucleotides: TGTGCCAGCAGCCTGGAGGGAGGGACAACTAATGAAAAACTGTTTTTT. Amino acid sequence: CASSLEGGTTNEKLFF.

The chain employs TRBV6-4 and TRBJ2-3, with D maybe TRBD2 (6 bases). The CDR3 consists of 15 residues. Trimming removed 6 bases at V and 4 bases at J, with 17 bases between. Germline V lookup: CDR1 MRHNA, CDR2 SNTAGT. The DNA for the CDR3 is TGTGCCAGCAGCCCCCTGGGGGGTTCGGCAGATACGCAGTATTTT. This sequence encodes CASSPLGGSADTQYF.

The chain is built from TRBV5-1 and TRBJ2-5; a possible D gene is TRBD2 (7 bases). Trimming took off 5 bases at V and 4 bases at J, with 18 bases between the two ends. Germline-derived CDR1 and CDR2 are SGHRS and YFSETQ. The CDR3 length is 15 residues. CDR3 loop: CASRQEGGAGETQYF. In nucleotides, the CDR3 is TGCGCCAGCAGACAGGAGGGGGGGGCAGGAGAGACCCAGTACTTC.

Remarks on this clone: Distinct nucleotide sequences in the sample also encode this CDR3. This chain joins TRBV18 and TRBJ2-1; 8 bases are a match to TRBD2. The V segment lost 2 bases and the J segment 10 bases; nucleotides outside the gene matches: 16. The CDR3 totals 17 residues. Germline-derived CDR1 and CDR2 are KGHSH and LQKENI. The CDR3 DNA reads TGTGCCAGCTCACCAGACATTTTAGCGGGACACGCTGACGAGCAGTTCTTC. This encodes CASSPDILAGHADEQFF.

The chain is built from TRBV5-1 and TRBJ2-3, with 9 bases matching TRBD1. The CDR3 runs to 15 residues. The J segment lost 1 base and the V segment lost 0 bases, leaving 0 bases of the junction unmatched. The germline CDR1 and CDR2 sequences are SGHRS and YFSETQ. The CDR3: CASSLGTGGTDTQYF. The CDR3 DNA follows: TGCGCCAGCAGCTTGGGGACAGGGGGCACAGATACGCAGTATTTT. The variable domain in full, completed from reference TRBV5-1 and TRBJ2-3, reads KAGVTQTPRYLIKTRGQQVTLSCSPISGHRSVSWYQQTPGQGLQFLFEYFSETQRNKGNFPGRFSGRQFSNSRSEMNVSTLELGDSALYLCASSLGTGGTDTQYFGPGTRLTVL.

In regard to this clone: At one end, the junction sequence differs from germline, possibly due to a read error. The chain uses TRBV7-9 and TRBJ2-5; 9 bases line up with TRBD2. CDR1 and CDR2 (germline): SEHNR, FQNEAQ (reference sequence). The CDR3 spans 14 residues. Here the CDR3 DNA reads TGTTCCAGCAGTCCGATAGCGGGGGCAGAGACCCAGTACTTC. Protein product: CSSSPIAGAETQYF.